This record concerns one T cell receptor (beta chain) sequence. Its antigen is still unknown. The junction differs from germline at one of its ends, possibly a read error. The study excluded patients with uncontrolled infection, other autoimmune disease, pregnancy or lactation. PBMCs were collected from an approximately 9 ml volume of fresh peripheral blood. This CDR3 has 15 amino acids. Germline loops: CDR1 KGHSH, CDR2 LQKENI. This specimen belongs to a study of T cells in Graves' hyperthyroidism and ophthalmopathy. Study-wide points: The model forecast ophthalmopathy, anticipating it by a median around 6.5 months before onset. A model of 13 V-J pairs discriminated ophthalmopathy from stable hyperthyroidism.

RNA transcripts provided the source from which TCR beta CDR3 regions were amplified. The primer set for the first-round RT-PCR of the TCR CDR3 was HTBI. Each CDR3 protein gets one entry after TCRdb re-called the multiplex PCR reads with MiXCR. The top ten clones hold 25% to 35% of a sample with around 180,000 distinct CDR3 sequences, about 18% of them seen once. V is TRBV18 and J is TRBJ2-2, with a weak D call TRBD1 (6 bases). The clonotype originates from a woman between 50 and 59 years old with Graves' hyperthyroidism. Sequenced: blood. Here the CDR3 reads CASSPSTGSTGELLF. The CDR3, as DNA: TGTGCCAGCTCACCATCTACAGGGAGCACCGGGGAGCTGCTTTTT.